These 10 T cell receptor beta chains were sequenced from one sample in a study of OX40 agonist ivuxolimab in advanced cancers. The method was immunoSEQ multiplex PCR; TCRdb's version includes in-frame clones alone and lacks a portion of them. Of about 53,000 clones detected, nearly 80% appear once; the ten largest clones hold 2% to 2.5%. Sequenced material: CD4+ or CD8+ T cells sorted from blood, taken in a trial of the OX40 agonist ivuxolimab. Receptors originate from an adult with an advanced solid tumor such as melanoma, head and neck, liver or kidney cancer.

The chain carries TRBV19 and TRBJ1-2, with D possibly being TRBD1 (5 bases). Germline V gene sequence: CDR1 LNHDA, CDR2 SQIVND (reference sequence). The V gene lost 4 bases and the J gene lost 4 bases, with 10 bases spanning the gap. This CDR3 region has 13 residues. For the CDR3, the DNA is TGTGCCAGTAGTAATCGGGGCGTCTATGGCTACACCTTC. Amino acids: CASSNRGVYGYTF. Combining the CDR3 with reference TRBV19 and TRBJ1-2 gives the whole variable domain DGGITQSPKYLFRKEGQNVTLSCEQNLNHDAMYWYRQDPGQGLRLIYYSQIVNDFQKGDIAEGYSVSREKKESFPLTVTSAQKNPTAFYLCASSNRGVYGYTFGSGTRLTVV.

The rearrangement links TRBV12-5 to TRBJ2-4; perhaps TRBD1 as D (6 bases). Deletions cut 5 bases from V and 7 bases from J, with 12 bases between. Germline CDR1 LGHNT, CDR2 FRNRAP. The CDR3 loop spans 13 amino acids. The CDR3 region is CASGPTGSNIQYF. The CDR3 DNA follows: TGTGCTAGTGGTCCAACAGGGAGCAACATTCAGTACTTC.

The chain combines TRBV2 with TRBJ1-5; unclear D gene. CDR1 and CDR2 (germline): SNHLY, FYNNEI. This CDR3 has 13 amino acids. V was cut by 7 bases and J by 2 bases, with 9 bases left in between. CDR3 sequence (DNA): TGTGCCAGCACCAGCAGAGGCAATCAGCCCCAGCATTTT. It encodes CASTSRGNQPQHF.

V and J are TRBV27 and TRBJ2-1; D call uncertain. The CDR3 consists of 13 residues. Germline CDR1 reads MNHEY; CDR2 reads SMNVEV (reference sequence). Trimming left V 3 bases short and J 2 bases short, with 5 bases between. The CDR3 coding sequence is TGTGCCAGCAGTTTCCGGACCTACAATGAGCAGTTCTTC. Translation gives CASSFRTYNEQFF.

The chain couples TRBV19 to TRBJ1-5; D not certain. The V end was cut by 7 bases, the J end by 6 bases, with 13 bases between. This CDR3 region has 13 residues. Germline V CDR1 and CDR2: LNHDA, SQIVND (reference sequence). The CDR3 region has the DNA TGTGCCAGTACGACGGGCGTGTTTCAGCCCCAGCATTTT. This gives the protein CASTTGVFQPQHF.

The chain has TRBV5-4 and TRBJ1-4; 9 bases align to TRBD1. V lost 1 base, J lost 7 bases, and 5 bases stayed unmatched. Germline assignment: CDR1 SGHNT and CDR2 YYREEE (reference sequence). CDR3 length: 15 residues. Here the CDR3 reads CASSLSGTGREKLFF. As DNA, the CDR3 is TGTGCCAGCAGCTTGTCCGGGACAGGGCGTGAAAAACTGTTTTTT.

This clone showed up just a few times. The chain employs TRBV19 and TRBJ1-5; the D is unclear. Germline lookup yields CDR1 LNHDA and CDR2 SQIVND (reference sequence). V lost 3 bases, J lost 2 bases, and 17 bases lay in between. The CDR3 loop spans 17 amino acids. The CDR3 loop is CASSIGWAPEGNQPQHF. For the CDR3, the DNA is TGTGCCAGTAGTATTGGCTGGGCCCCGGAGGGCAATCAGCCCCAGCATTTT.

This rearrangement joins TRBV7-3 to TRBJ2-5; TRBD1 matches 7 bases. The CDR3 has 13 residues. Trimming cost V 5 bases and J 4 bases; bases outside gene matches: 4. Germline V gene lookup returns CDR1 SGHTA and CDR2 FQGTGA. The CDR3 loop reads CASSREGAETQYF. CDR3 DNA sequence: TGTGCCAGCAGCCGTGAGGGGGCAGAGACCCAGTACTTC. Looking up the rest from reference TRBV7-3 and TRBJ2-5 gives the full variable domain: GAGVSQTPSNKVTEKGKYVELRCDPISGHTALYWYRQSLGQGPEFLIYFQGTGAADDSGLPNDRFFAVRPEGSVSTLKIQRTERGDSAVYLCASSREGAETQYFGPGTRLLVL.

The chain links TRBV29-1 to TRBJ2-7, with 8 bases matching TRBD2. The CDR3 extends over 15 amino acids. V was clipped by 4 bases and J by 5 bases; unmatched bases: 13. CDR1 is SQVTM, CDR2 ANQGSEA, per germline. CDR3 residues: CSVVQTAGGRNEQYF. CDR3 DNA: TGCAGCGTTGTTCAAACGGCGGGAGGTCGCAACGAGCAGTACTTC.

The J gene is TRBJ2-3, the V gene TRBV6-1, with D perhaps matching TRBD1 or TRBD2 (5 bases each). Germline loops: CDR1 MNHNS, CDR2 SASEGT. V gave up 5 bases and J gave up 5 bases, with 14 bases separating them. CDR3 length: 14 amino acids. This CDR3 is CASSKNGAKDTQYF. The CDR3 DNA follows: TGTGCCAGCAGTAAAAACGGGGCCAAAGATACGCAGTATTTT.